A single sample gave rise to the 18 T cell receptor beta chains below, sequenced in a study of shared clonotypes between healthy human individuals. Data came from immunoSEQ multiplex PCR; TCRdb stores just in-frame clones and leaves some out. The sample contains around 620,000 clones, roughly 96% of which appear only once. The naive CD8 fraction comprised CD45RO-negative cells positively selected for CCR7 and excluded terminally differentiated effector memory CD45RA+ cells. Sequences were obtained from naive CD8+ T cells sorted from blood. All receptors derive from a woman aged 30 to 39 in good health.

The chain is built from TRBV27 and TRBJ1-5; possibly TRBD1 for D (6 bases). CDR1 is MNHEY and CDR2 is SMNVEV in the germline V gene (reference sequence). V was clipped by 5 bases and J by 3 bases, with 11 bases between them. The length of the CDR3 is 14 residues. CDR3 sequence (DNA): TGTGCCAGCAGTAACAGGGCTGACAATCAGCCCCAGCATTTT. Translation: CASSNRADNQPQHF.

V usage is TRBV19 and J usage is TRBJ1-1, with D maybe TRBD1 (6 bases). Germline CDR1 and CDR2: LNHDA and SQIVND (reference sequence). The CDR3 has 15 residues. V lost 1 base and J 1 base, leaving 10 bases between the germline ends. CDR3 residues: CASSIVTGRNTEAFF. The CDR3 DNA follows: TGTGCCAGTAGTATAGTCACAGGGAGGAACACTGAAGCTTTCTTT.

The chain joins TRBV7-9 to TRBJ2-1; no reliable D call. The V and J ends lost 1 base and 7 bases respectively, with 5 bases between them. CDR1 and CDR2 from the germline V gene are SEHNR and FQNEAQ (reference sequence). This CDR3 is 12 amino acids long. This CDR3 reads CASSLGRNEQFF. The CDR3 DNA follows: TGTGCCAGCAGCTTAGGGCGAAATGAGCAGTTCTTC. Full variable domain (outside the CDR3, taken from reference TRBV7-9 and TRBJ2-1): DTGVSQNPRHKITKRGQNVTFRCDPISEHNRLYWYRQTLGQGPEFLTYFQNEAQLEKSRLLSDRFSAERPKGSFSTLEIQRTEQGDSAMYLCASSLGRNEQFFGPGTRLTVL.

Here the CDR3 DNA reads TGTGCCAGCAGTTTACTTGTAGATACGCAGTATTTT. It encodes CASSLLVDTQYF. The chain combines TRBV28 with TRBJ2-3; D is ambiguous. Germline CDR1 MDHEN, CDR2 SYDVKM. V was shortened by 2 bases and J by 5 bases, with 5 bases between the two germline ends. The CDR3 is made up of 12 amino acids.

A few counts support this clone. The J gene is TRBJ1-1, the V gene TRBV6-1, with TRBD1 as a possible D gene (5 bases). The germline V gene has CDR1 MNHNS and CDR2 SASEGT. This CDR3 is built from 12 residues. The V end lost 3 bases, the J end lost 8 bases, and 10 bases lay between the germline ends. CDR3: CASSDLGGEAFF. DNA of the CDR3: TGTGCCAGCAGTGATCTGGGGGGGGAAGCTTTCTTT.

Of note for this clone: Its ends do not fully match the called genes, so a read error is possible. The V and J genes are TRBV6-5 and TRBJ1-2; D not resolved. The CDR3 has 13 amino acids. CDR1 and CDR2 (germline): MNHEY, SVGAGI. CDR3 region: CASSYGRAYDYTF. In DNA, the CDR3 is TGTGCCAGCAGTTATGGCAGAGCGTATGACTACACCTTC.

This clone was detected once. V is TRBV2 and J is TRBJ2-1; no definite D call. Germline CDR1 is SNHLY and CDR2 is FYNNEI. V was pared by 2 bases and J by 6 bases, with 5 bases between. The CDR3 loop spans 12 amino acids. The CDR3 DNA follows: TGTGCCAGCAGTGAACTCTCCAATGAGCAGTTCTTC. Translated, it gives CASSELSNEQFF.

This sequence joins TRBV11-2 and TRBJ2-7; tentatively, D is TRBD2 (6 bases). From germline, CDR1 is SGHAT and CDR2 FQNNGV. Trimming pared 6 bases from V and 2 bases from J, leaving 11 bases between. The CDR3 contains 13 residues. DNA of the CDR3: TGTGCCAGCAGGGGACTTTCAGCCTACGAGCAGTACTTC. Encoded protein: CASRGLSAYEQYF.

This chain uses TRBV7-6 with TRBJ2-5, with D possibly TRBD1 on 5 matching bases. The J call may be faulty, since TRBJ2-7 better matches the DNA end. Germline loops: CDR1 SGHVS, CDR2 FNYEAQ. This CDR3 contains 13 residues. The CDR3 coding sequence is TGTGCCAGCAGCTTAGACAGGACCTACGAGCAGTACTTC. This encodes CASSLDRTYEQYF.

The chain is built from TRBV5-8 and TRBJ2-3; 9 bases map to TRBD1. The CDR3 runs to 18 residues. Trimming removed 2 bases from V and 3 bases from J; junction bases left unmatched: 13. CDR1 SGHTS and CDR2 YDEGEE come from the germline V gene. The CDR3 loop reads CASSLPPVGQGHTDTQYF. The CDR3 coding sequence is TGTGCCAGCAGCTTACCTCCGGTGGGACAGGGACATACAGATACGCAGTATTTT.

The chain is built from TRBV5-1 and TRBJ2-7; the D gene is possibly TRBD1 (6 bases). CDR3 length: 14 amino acids. Between the trimmed V and J ends, which lost 4 bases and 2 bases, there was a span of 13 bases. Germline V gives CDR1 SGHRS, CDR2 YFSETQ. CDR3 region: CASSIQGLTYEQYF. The DNA for the CDR3 is TGCGCCAGCAGCATTCAGGGGCTAACCTACGAGCAGTACTTC.

The chain employs TRBV10-2 and TRBJ1-2; maybe TRBD1 (5 bases). Germline V gene sequence: CDR1 WSHSY, CDR2 SAAADI. CDR3 length: 16 residues. V was shortened by 4 bases and J by 3 bases, with 18 bases between the two germline ends. The CDR3 DNA sequence: TGCGCCAGCAGTGCATTAACGGGGGGTTTCGACTATGGCTACACCTTC. This encodes CASSALTGGFDYGYTF.

The rearrangement joins TRBV2 to TRBJ2-7; tentatively, D is TRBD2 (6 bases). Germline V gene lookup returns CDR1 SNHLY and CDR2 FYNNEI. This CDR3 contains 13 residues. The germline V and J ends were trimmed by 4 bases and 3 bases, with 10 bases remaining between them. The CDR3 loop is CASSGVSGYEQYF. The CDR3 DNA follows: TGTGCCAGCAGTGGGGTTAGCGGCTACGAGCAGTACTTC.

The rearrangement joins TRBV28 to TRBJ2-5; 9 bases line up with TRBD2. The DNA matches TRBJ2-7 better at its end, which makes the J call doubtful. CDR3 length: 15 amino acids. Per germline, CDR1 MDHEN and CDR2 SYDVKM. The CDR3 DNA is TGTGCCAGCAGTTCCCTAGCGGGGCTAATCTACGAGCAGTACTTC. Its protein is CASSSLAGLIYEQYF.

V is TRBV4-1 and J is TRBJ1-1; unclear D gene. The CDR3 loop spans 13 amino acids. From germline, CDR1 is MGHRA and CDR2 YSYEKL. Deletions cut 4 bases from V and 0 bases from J, with 6 bases between. CDR3 residues: CASSLHMNTEAFF. In nucleotides, the CDR3 is TGCGCCAGCAGCCTCCATATGAACACTGAAGCTTTCTTT.

This clone was detected only once. The chain couples TRBV29-1 to TRBJ2-5; D call uncertain. The CDR3 runs 14 residues. V was trimmed by 0 bases and J by 7 bases, leaving 15 bases between them. Germline V gene data show CDR1 as SQVTM and CDR2 as ANQGSEA. Here the CDR3 reads CSVEDPAGGATQYF. CDR3 DNA sequence: TGCAGCGTTGAAGATCCGGCAGGTGGCGCGACCCAGTACTTC.

This CDR3 reads CASSIGRGRMNTEAFF. Here the CDR3 DNA reads TGTGCCAGTAGTATAGGCAGGGGGCGCATGAACACTGAAGCTTTCTTT. This chain connects TRBV19 to TRBJ1-1, with TRBD1 matching over 8 bases. V lost 1 base and J lost 0; bases outside the gene matches: 4. Looked up from germline, CDR1 is LNHDA and CDR2 is SQIVND (reference sequence). The CDR3 is 16 residues long.

The rearrangement links TRBV7-9 to TRBJ2-3; D possibly corresponds to TRBD2 (6 bases). There are 15 residues in the CDR3. Looked up from germline, CDR1 is SEHNR and CDR2 is FQNEAQ (reference sequence). V was pared by 2 bases and J by 7 bases, with 16 bases between. DNA for the CDR3: TGTGCCAGCAGCTTACTACCTTCACTAGCAAATACGCAGTATTTT. Its protein product is CASSLLPSLANTQYF.